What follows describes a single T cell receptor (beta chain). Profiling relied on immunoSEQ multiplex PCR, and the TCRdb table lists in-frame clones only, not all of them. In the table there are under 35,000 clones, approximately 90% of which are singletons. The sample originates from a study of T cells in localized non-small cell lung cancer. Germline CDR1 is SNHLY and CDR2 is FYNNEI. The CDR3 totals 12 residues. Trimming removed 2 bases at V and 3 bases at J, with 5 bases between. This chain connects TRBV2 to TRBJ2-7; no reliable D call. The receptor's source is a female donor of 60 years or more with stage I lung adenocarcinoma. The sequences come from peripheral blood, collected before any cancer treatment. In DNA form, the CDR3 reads TGTGCCAGCAGTGAACGTAGCTACGAGCAGTACTTC. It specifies CASSERSYEQYF.